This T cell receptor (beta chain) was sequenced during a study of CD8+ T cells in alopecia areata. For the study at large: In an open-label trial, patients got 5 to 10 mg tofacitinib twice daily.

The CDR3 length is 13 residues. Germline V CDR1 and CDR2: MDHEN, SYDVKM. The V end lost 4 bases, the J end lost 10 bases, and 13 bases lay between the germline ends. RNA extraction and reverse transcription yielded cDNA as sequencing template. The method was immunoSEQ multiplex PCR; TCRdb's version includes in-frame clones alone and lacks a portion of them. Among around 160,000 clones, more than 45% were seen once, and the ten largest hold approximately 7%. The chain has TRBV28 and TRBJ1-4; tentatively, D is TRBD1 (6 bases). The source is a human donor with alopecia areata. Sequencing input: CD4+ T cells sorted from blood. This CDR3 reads CASSSHRVPKLFF. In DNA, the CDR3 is TGTGCCAGCAGTTCTCACAGGGTGCCAAAACTGTTTTTT.